This T cell receptor beta chain was profiled in a study of blood T cells in healthy people across ages. Notes on the study in general: Unsorted PBMCs blocked a conclusive comparison of naive and antigen-experienced cells.

A remark on this clonotype: The antigen remains unidentified.

Next came a second PCR, run for about 7 to 12 cycles, which used a sample-barcoded 5' primer along with a J-beta primer mix. MiXCR, run by TCRdb on the 5' RACE reads, gives a single entry per CDR3 protein. The table lists more than 1 million distinct CDR3 sequences, 40% to 45% of them singletons. V lost 4 bases and J 3 bases, leaving 20 bases between the germline ends. CDR3 length: 17 residues. Germline CDR1 and CDR2: SGHNT and YYREEE (reference sequence). The origin of this receptor is a woman aged 55-75 years in good health. The sequencing sample was made of blood. J is TRBJ2-1 and V is TRBV5-4; D is perhaps TRBD1 or TRBD2 (5 bases each). CDR3 coding DNA: TGTGCCAGCAGCGGGGCGCATGGAGCGGAGAACTACAATGAGCAGTTCTTC. Protein product: CASSGAHGAENYNEQFF. Full variable domain (outside the CDR3, taken from reference TRBV5-4 and TRBJ2-1): ETGVTQSPTHLIKTRGQQVTLRCSSQSGHNTVSWYQQALGQGPQFIFQYYREEENGRGNFPPRFSGLQFPNYSSELNVNALELDDSALYLCASSGAHGAENYNEQFFGPGTRLTVL.